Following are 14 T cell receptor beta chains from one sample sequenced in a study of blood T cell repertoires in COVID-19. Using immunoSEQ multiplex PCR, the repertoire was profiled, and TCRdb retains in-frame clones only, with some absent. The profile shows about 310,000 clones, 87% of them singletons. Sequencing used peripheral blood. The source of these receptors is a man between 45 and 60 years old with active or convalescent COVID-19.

The CDR3 sequence: CATTFGTGDGNEKLFF. The CDR3 DNA reads as TGTGCCACGACGTTTGGAACAGGGGATGGTAATGAAAAACTGTTTTTT. The chain joins TRBV19 to TRBJ1-4; TRBD1 matches 7 bases. This CDR3 is built from 16 residues. The germline V gene encodes CDR1 LNHDA and CDR2 SQIVND (reference sequence). V lost 10 bases to trimming and J lost 4 bases; unmatched junction nucleotides: 15.

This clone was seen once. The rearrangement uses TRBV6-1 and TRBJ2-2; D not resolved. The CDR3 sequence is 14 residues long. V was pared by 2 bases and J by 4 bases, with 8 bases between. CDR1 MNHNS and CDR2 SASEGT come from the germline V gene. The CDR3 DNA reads TGTGCCAGCAGTGAATCGTGGAGCACCGGGGAGCTGTTTTTT. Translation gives CASSESWSTGELFF.

The CDR3 is CASSQEVGRVRRGANVLTF. CDR3 bases: TGCGCCAGCAGCCAAGAGGTCGGCAGGGTGAGGAGAGGGGCCAACGTCCTGACTTTC. The rearrangement uses TRBV4-3 and TRBJ2-6; a weak D match, TRBD1 (5 bases). V shed 0 bases and J shed 4 bases, with 19 bases lying between them. CDR1 and CDR2 (germline): LGHNA, YSLEER. The CDR3 extends over 19 amino acids.

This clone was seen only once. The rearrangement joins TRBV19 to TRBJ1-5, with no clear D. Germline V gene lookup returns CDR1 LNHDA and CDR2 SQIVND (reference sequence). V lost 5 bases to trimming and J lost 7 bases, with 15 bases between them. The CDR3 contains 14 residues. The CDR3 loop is CASSPSAGSQPQHF. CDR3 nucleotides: TGTGCCAGTAGTCCCTCAGCCGGGAGCCAGCCCCAGCATTTT.

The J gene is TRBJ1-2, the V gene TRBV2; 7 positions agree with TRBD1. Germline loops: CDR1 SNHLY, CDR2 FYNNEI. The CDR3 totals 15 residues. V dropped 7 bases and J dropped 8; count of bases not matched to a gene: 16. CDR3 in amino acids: CASKAQGGGTRGYTF. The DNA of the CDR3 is TGTGCCAGCAAGGCGCAGGGGGGCGGGACGAGAGGCTACACCTTC.

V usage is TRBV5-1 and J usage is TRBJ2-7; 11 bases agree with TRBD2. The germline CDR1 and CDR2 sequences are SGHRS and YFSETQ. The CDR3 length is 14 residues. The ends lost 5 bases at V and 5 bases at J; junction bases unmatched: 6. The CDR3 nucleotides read TGCGCCAGCAGTCCGACTAGCGGGAAAAACGAGCAGTACTTC. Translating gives CASSPTSGKNEQYF.

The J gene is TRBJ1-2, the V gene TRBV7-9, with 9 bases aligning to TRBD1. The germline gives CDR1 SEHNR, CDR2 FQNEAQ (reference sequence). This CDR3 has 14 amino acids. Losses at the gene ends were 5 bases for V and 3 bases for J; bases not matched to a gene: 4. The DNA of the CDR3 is TGTGCCAGCAGCCGGGGACAGGGAGACTATGGCTACACCTTC. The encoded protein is CASSRGQGDYGYTF.

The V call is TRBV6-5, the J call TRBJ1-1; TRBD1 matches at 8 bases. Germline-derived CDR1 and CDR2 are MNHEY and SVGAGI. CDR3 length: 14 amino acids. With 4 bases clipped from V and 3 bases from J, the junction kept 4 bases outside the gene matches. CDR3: CASSLDRAHTEAFF. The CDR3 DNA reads TGTGCCAGCAGTTTGGACAGGGCCCACACTGAAGCTTTCTTT.

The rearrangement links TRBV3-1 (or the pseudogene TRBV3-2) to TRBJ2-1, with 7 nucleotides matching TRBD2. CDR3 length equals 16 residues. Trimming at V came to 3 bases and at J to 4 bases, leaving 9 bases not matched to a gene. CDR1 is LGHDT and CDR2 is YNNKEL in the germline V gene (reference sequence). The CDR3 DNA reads TGTGCCAGCAGCCACCCCCCGGGAGGTCGATACAATGAGCAGTTCTTC. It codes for CASSHPPGGRYNEQFF.

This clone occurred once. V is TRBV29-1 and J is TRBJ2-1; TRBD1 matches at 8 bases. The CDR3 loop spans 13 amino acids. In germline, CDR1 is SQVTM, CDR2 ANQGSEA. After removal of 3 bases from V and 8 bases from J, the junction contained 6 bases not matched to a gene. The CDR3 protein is CSVDGDRFHEQFF. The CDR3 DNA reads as TGCAGCGTTGATGGGGACAGGTTCCATGAGCAGTTCTTC.

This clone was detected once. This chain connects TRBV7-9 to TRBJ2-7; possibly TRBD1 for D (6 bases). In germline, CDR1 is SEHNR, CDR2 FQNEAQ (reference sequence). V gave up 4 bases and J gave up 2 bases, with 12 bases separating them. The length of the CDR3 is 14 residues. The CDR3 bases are TGTGCCAGCAGCTCCTCAGGGGTCCCCTACGAGCAGTACTTC. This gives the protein CASSSSGVPYEQYF.

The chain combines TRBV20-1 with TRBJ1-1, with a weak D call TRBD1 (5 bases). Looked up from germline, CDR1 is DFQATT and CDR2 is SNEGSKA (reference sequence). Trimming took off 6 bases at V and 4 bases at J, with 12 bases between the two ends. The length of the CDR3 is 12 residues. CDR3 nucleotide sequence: TGCAGTGCCAGTGGGGGGGGCACTGAAGCTTTCTTT. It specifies CSASGGGTEAFF.

DNA for the CDR3: TGTGCCACCAGTGACTACGGGACTAGCGAGCACAATGAGCAGTTCTTC. This translates into CATSDYGTSEHNEQFF. The V and J genes are TRBV24-1 and TRBJ2-1; TRBD2 matches 10 bases. Germline trimming cut 4 bases from V and 5 bases from J; bases unmatched to any gene: 7. The CDR3 loop spans 16 amino acids. Looked up from germline, CDR1 is KGHDR and CDR2 is SFDVKD.

The CDR3 region is CASSPRTGANTGELFF. The CDR3, as DNA: TGTGCCAGCTCACCACGGACAGGGGCGAACACCGGGGAGCTGTTTTTT. V usage is TRBV18 and J usage is TRBJ2-2, with 9 nucleotides matching TRBD1. CDR1 and CDR2 (germline): KGHSH, LQKENI. This CDR3 is 16 amino acids long. V shed 1 base, J shed 0 bases, and the junction held 0 bases outside the gene matches.